Detailed here is one T cell receptor (beta chain). A few counts support this clonotype. Its antigen is currently not known. Base qualities are not provided; no much larger clone lies one nucleotide away. The sample belongs to a study of CD8 T cells in ankylosing spondylitis (dated 2017 in TCRdb). In terms of the full investigation: The study profiled T cell receptor beta repertoires in healthy donors and ankylosing spondylitis patients to find disease-linked TCR variants. Samples of peripheral blood were taken, and for ankylosing spondylitis patients, synovial fluid was collected as well. In total, the full study cohort was made up of some 110 healthy donors and 20 to 25 ankylosing spondylitis patients.

The junction shows trimming of 4 bases on V and 0 bases on J, plus 13 bases between the germline ends. Taken from the germline V gene, the CDR1 and CDR2 loops are MNHEY and SVGAGI. CDR3 length: 16 amino acids, cysteine to phenylalanine. Only CDR3 DNA is held: 48 bases, read in frame from base 1. The paper as a whole reports these results and caveats: The disease-linked clones showed a CD8+ phenotype and occurred at relatively low frequencies in peripheral blood. Some motif variants were previously reported in synovial fluid and blood of reactive arthritis patients, suggesting common disease-initiation mechanisms. A TCR beta motif made up of several highly homologous amino acid variants appeared to be characteristic of blood from ankylosing spondylitis patients. The disease-linked clones were reported to be significantly enriched in matched synovial fluid samples from ankylosing spondylitis patients.

Sequencing was performed on an Illumina HiSeq 2500. TCR beta libraries were prepared by quantitative 5'-RACE with molecular barcodes. Concerning the study's data processing: A new computational method, built on a probabilistic model of VDJ rearrangement, was used to identify disease-linked TCR variants. TCRdb cleaned the public reads at Q25 with fastp, built clones with MiXCR and kept in-frame beta chains. Entries are consolidated by CDR3 protein sequence, retaining the most common genes and DNA. The V and J calls follow TCRdb's processing rather than the paper's. The sample records roughly 240,000 distinct CDR3 sequences, roughly 32% of which are singletons. The top ten clonotypes cover 4% to 5.5% of the sample.

The chain links TRBV6-5 with TRBJ1-3; there is no confident call for the D gene. This TCR was sampled from a male donor with ankylosing spondylitis or in good health (not recorded which). The specimen sequenced was blood, either unsorted or a sorted T cell fraction (not recorded which). The DNA sequence is TGTGCCAGCAGTTCTGCACCCCCTAGCTCTGGAAACACCATATATTTT. Its product reads: CASSSAPPSSGNTIYF.